What follows are 10 T cell receptor beta chains derived from one specimen sequenced in a study of a mutant IDH1 vaccine in newly diagnosed glioma. These receptors lack a known antigen. Time point indicated: week 35, safety follow-up. One vaccine dose held 300 ug of mutant IDH1 20-mer peptide and came with topical imiquimod. TCRdb's table, derived via immunoSEQ multiplex PCR, lists solely in-frame clones and lacks some. This sample has about 65,000 clones, with roughly 80% found just once. Here the sequenced sample was PBMCs, taken from a glioma patient whose treatment included an IDH1 peptide vaccine. These receptors were collected from a man aged 40-55 years with glioma.

On this clone itself: At one end, the junction sequence differs from germline, possibly due to a read error. J is TRBJ2-1 and V is TRBV7-7; D is possibly TRBD2 (6 bases). The CDR3 totals 13 residues. The germline V gene has CDR1 SSHAT and CDR2 FNYEAQ (reference sequence). CDR3 residues: CASSSGTGNEQFF. The CDR3 nucleotides are TGTGCTAGCAGCTCTGGGACTGGCAATGAGCAGTTCTTC.

V and J are TRBV30 and TRBJ2-7; 7 bases are a match to TRBD1. Losses at the gene ends were 2 bases for V and 2 bases for J; bases not matched to a gene: 6. The CDR3 is made up of 14 amino acids. Germline V gene data show CDR1 as GTSNPN and CDR2 as SVGIG (reference sequence). CDR3 protein: CAWSLTGFTYEQYF. CDR3 in DNA: TGTGCCTGGAGTCTGACAGGGTTTACCTACGAGCAGTACTTC.

J is TRBJ2-3 and V is TRBV5-1, with D tentatively TRBD2 (6 bases). Trimming pared 0 bases from V and 6 bases from J, leaving 14 bases between. From germline, CDR1 is SGHRS and CDR2 YFSETQ. The CDR3 is 15 residues long. The CDR3 spells CASSLAPTTSDTQYF. For the CDR3, the DNA is TGCGCCAGCAGCTTGGCCCCCACTACTAGCGATACGCAGTATTTT.

This clone turned up a few times. J is TRBJ1-2 and V is TRBV30, with 8 positions matching TRBD1. CDR3 size: 14 residues. V was clipped by 0 bases and J by 7 bases; unmatched bases: 7. Germline V gene lookup returns CDR1 GTSNPN and CDR2 SVGIG (reference sequence). The CDR3 bases are TGTGCCTGGAGTGTTAGTCAGGGGGCAAGTGGCTACACCTTC. Translation: CAWSVSQGASGYTF.

The chain employs TRBV28 and TRBJ1-4, with D unresolved. Trimming cost V 4 bases and J 10 bases, with 19 bases left between them. This CDR3 is built from 15 residues. Germline CDR1 is MDHEN and CDR2 is SYDVKM. The DNA for the CDR3 is TGTGCCAGCAGTTCCAACAGAGGTCTTCGTGGAAAACTGTTTTTT. As protein: CASSSNRGLRGKLFF.

The rearrangement uses TRBV5-6 and TRBJ1-2; TRBD1 aligns across 7 bases. Germline CDR1 is SGHDT and CDR2 is YYEEEE. CDR3 size: 17 residues. J gave up 6 bases and V 2 bases, and 16 bases lay outside the gene matches. The DNA for the CDR3 is TGTGCCAGCAGCTTCCTCGGACAGGAAGAGGTTGGGCATGGCTACACCTTC. Translating it yields CASSFLGQEEVGHGYTF.

The chain links TRBV5-6 to TRBJ2-7, with D hard to call. Germline CDR1 and CDR2: SGHDT and YYEEEE. This CDR3 is 11 amino acids long. The V gene lost 2 bases and the J gene lost 5 bases, with 5 bases spanning the gap. This chain's CDR3 is CASSLSNEQYF. The CDR3 DNA sequence: TGTGCCAGCAGCTTATCCAACGAGCAGTACTTC.

The rearrangement uses TRBV7-2 and TRBJ1-4; D is unresolved. The ends were cut back, 1 base at V and 7 bases at J, with 13 bases in the middle. This CDR3 spans 15 amino acids. Germline V gives CDR1 SGHTA, CDR2 FQGNSA. The CDR3, as DNA: TGTGCCAGCAGCTTAGGAGCGAAGGCAGTTGAAAAACTGTTTTTT. The encoded protein is CASSLGAKAVEKLFF. Full variable domain (rest looked up from reference TRBV7-2 and TRBJ1-4): GAGVSQSPSNKVTEKGKDVELRCDPISGHTALYWYRQSLGQGLEFLIYFQGNSAPDKSGLPSDRFSAERTGGSVSTLTIQRTQQEDSAVYLCASSLGAKAVEKLFFGSGTQLSVL.

The V call is TRBV29-1, the J call TRBJ2-3; TRBD1 agrees at 7 bases. The CDR3 has 11 amino acids. Losses at the gene ends were 8 bases for V and 11 bases for J; bases not matched to a gene: 10. Germline CDR1 SQVTM, CDR2 ANQGSEA. CDR3 in amino acids: CSTWTGQQQYF. The CDR3 coding sequence is TGCAGCACCTGGACGGGACAGCAGCAGTATTTT.

This sequence joins TRBV10-3 and TRBJ2-1; 12 nucleotides line up with TRBD2. This CDR3 has 15 amino acids. Looked up from germline, CDR1 is ENHRY and CDR2 is SYGVKD. V shed 8 bases and J 6 bases; nucleotides not matched to a gene: 8. The CDR3 region has the DNA TGTGCCATCCGACCGGGACTAGCGGGTTCCAATGAGCAGTTCTTC. Protein: CAIRPGLAGSNEQFF.